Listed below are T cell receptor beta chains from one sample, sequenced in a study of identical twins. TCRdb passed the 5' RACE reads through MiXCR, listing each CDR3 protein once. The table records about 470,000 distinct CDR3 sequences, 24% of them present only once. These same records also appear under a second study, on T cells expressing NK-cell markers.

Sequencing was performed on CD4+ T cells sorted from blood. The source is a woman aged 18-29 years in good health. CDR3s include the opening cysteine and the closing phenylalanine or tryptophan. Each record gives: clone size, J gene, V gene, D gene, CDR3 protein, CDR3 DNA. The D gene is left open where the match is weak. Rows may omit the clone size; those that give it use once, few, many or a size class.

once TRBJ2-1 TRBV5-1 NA CASSFGRGAVNEQFF TGCGCCAGCAGCTTTGGCCGGGGCGCTGTTAATGAGCAGTTCTTC
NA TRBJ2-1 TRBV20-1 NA CSASLPGRNNEQFF TGCAGTGCTAGTCTACCAGGGAGGAACAATGAGCAGTTCTTC
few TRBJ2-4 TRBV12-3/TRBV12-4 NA CASSPAWGGRNIQYF TGTGCCAGCAGTCCAGCGTGGGGGGGCAGGAACATTCAGTACTTC
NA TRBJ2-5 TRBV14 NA CASSRMGPRETQYF TGTGCCAGCAGCCGGATGGGGCCGCGAGAGACCCAGTACTTC
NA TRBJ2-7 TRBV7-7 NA CASSLASVYEQYF TGTGCCAGCAGCTTAGCATCCGTGTACGAGCAGTACTTC
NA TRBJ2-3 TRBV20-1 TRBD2 CSAFVRGADTQYF TGCAGTGCATTCGTCCGGGGGGCAGATACGCAGTATTTT
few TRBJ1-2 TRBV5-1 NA CASSADPLLGYTF TGCGCCAGCAGCGCGGACCCACTTTTGGGCTACACCTTC
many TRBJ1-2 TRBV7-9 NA CASPASSGYGYTF TGTGCCAGCCCGGCCAGCTCAGGCTATGGCTACACCTTC
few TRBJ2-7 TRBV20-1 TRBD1 CSATSPRTGNDEQYF TGCAGTGCTACCAGCCCCCGGACAGGGAACGACGAGCAGTACTTC
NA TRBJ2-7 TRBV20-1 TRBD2 CSAGAGGTYEQYF TGCAGTGCCGGGGCGGGAGGGACCTACGAGCAGTACTTC
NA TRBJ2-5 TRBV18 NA CASSPQQATNSETQYF TGTGCCAGCTCACCACAACAAGCGACAAATTCGGAGACCCAGTACTTC
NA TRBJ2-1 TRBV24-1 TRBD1 CATSDPRQGMRNEQFF TGTGCCACCAGTGACCCTCGACAGGGGATGAGGAATGAGCAGTTCTTC
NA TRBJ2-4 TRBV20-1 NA CSAAYRALAKNIQYF TGCAGTGCCGCCTACAGAGCTCTAGCCAAAAACATTCAGTACTTC
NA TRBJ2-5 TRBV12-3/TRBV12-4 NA CASSFTGMETQYF TGTGCCAGCAGTTTTACGGGGATGGAGACCCAGTACTTC
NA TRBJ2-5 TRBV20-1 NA CSARRRTQYF TGCAGTGCGAGGCGACGAACCCAGTACTTC
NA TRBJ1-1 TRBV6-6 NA CASQGRGNTEAFF TGTGCCAGCCAGGGGCGTGGGAACACTGAAGCTTTCTTT
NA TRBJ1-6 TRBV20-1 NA CSARAGAVSPLHF TGCAGTGCTAGAGCCGGGGCCGTTTCACCCCTCCACTTT
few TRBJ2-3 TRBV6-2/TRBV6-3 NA CASSYPSGSTDTQYF TGTGCCAGCAGTTACCCCAGCGGCAGCACAGATACGCAGTATTTT
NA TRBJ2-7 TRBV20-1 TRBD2 CSAPRASGRKEQYF TGCAGTGCTCCCCGGGCTAGCGGGAGGAAAGAGCAGTACTTC
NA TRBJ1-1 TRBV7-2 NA CASSLLGTQNTEAFF TGTGCCAGCAGCTTACTGGGGACACAGAACACTGAAGCTTTCTTT